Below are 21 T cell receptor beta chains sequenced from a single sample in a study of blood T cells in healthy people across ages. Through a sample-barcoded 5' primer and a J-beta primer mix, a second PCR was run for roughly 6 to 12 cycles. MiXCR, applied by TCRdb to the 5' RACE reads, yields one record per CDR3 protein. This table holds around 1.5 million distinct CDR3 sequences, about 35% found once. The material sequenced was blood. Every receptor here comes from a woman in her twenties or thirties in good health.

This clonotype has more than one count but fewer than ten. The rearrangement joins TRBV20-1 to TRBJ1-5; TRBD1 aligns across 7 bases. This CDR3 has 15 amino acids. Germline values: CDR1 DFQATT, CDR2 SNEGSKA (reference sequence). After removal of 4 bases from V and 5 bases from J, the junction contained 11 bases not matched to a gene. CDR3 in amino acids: CSAIVQGTGDQPQHF. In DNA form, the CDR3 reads TGCAGTGCTATTGTACAGGGAACAGGGGATCAGCCCCAGCATTTT.

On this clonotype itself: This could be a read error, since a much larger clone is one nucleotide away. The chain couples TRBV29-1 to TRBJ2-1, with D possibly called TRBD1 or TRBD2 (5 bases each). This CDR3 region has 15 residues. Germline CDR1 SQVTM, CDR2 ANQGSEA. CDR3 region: CTTEGWQGSYNEQFF. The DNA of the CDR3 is TGCACTACAGAGGGATGGCAGGGATCGTACAATGAGCAGTTCTTC.

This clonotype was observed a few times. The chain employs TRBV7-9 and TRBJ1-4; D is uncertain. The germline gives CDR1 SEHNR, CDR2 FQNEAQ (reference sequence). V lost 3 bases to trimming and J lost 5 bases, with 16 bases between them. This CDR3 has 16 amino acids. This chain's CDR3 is CASSLVAAATNEKLFF. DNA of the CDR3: TGTGCCAGCAGCTTGGTGGCAGCTGCTACCAATGAAAAACTGTTTTTT.

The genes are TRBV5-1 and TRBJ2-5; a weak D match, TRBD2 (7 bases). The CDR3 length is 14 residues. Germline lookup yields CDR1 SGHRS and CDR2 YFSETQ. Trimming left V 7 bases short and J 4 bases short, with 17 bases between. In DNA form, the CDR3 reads TGCGCCAGCGGAAGGGGGGGCGTAGGAGAGACCCAGTACTTC. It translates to CASGRGGVGETQYF. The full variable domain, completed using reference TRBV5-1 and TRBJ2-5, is KAGVTQTPRYLIKTRGQQVTLSCSPISGHRSVSWYQQTPGQGLQFLFEYFSETQRNKGNFPGRFSGRQFSNSRSEMNVSTLELGDSALYLCASGRGGVGETQYFGPGTRLLVL.

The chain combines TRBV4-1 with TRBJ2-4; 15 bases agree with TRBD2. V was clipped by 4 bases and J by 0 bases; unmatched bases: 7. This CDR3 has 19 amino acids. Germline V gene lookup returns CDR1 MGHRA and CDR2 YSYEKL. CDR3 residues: CASSPGTSGRTLAKNIQYF. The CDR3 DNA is TGCGCCAGCAGCCCCGGGACTAGCGGGAGGACTTTAGCCAAAAACATTCAGTACTTC.

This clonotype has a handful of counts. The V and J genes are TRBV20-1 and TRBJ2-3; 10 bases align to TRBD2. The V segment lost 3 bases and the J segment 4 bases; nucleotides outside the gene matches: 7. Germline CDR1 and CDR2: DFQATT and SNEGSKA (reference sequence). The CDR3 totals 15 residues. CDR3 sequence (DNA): TGCAGTGCTAGTGTGTTAGCGGGAGGCCCAGATACGCAGTATTTT. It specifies CSASVLAGGPDTQYF.

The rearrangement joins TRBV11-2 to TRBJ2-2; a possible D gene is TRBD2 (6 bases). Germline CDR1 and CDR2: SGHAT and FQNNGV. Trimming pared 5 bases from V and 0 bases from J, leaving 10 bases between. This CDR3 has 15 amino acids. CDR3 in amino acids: CASSAGTPNTGELFF. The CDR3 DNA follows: TGTGCCAGCAGCGCCGGGACTCCGAACACCGGGGAGCTGTTTTTT.

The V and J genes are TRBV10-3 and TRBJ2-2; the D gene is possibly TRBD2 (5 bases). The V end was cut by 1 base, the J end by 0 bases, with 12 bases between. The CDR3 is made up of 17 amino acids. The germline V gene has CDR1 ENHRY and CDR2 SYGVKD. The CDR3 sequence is CAISEFFAGANTGELFF. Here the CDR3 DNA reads TGTGCCATCAGTGAGTTTTTTGCCGGGGCGAACACCGGGGAGCTGTTTTTT.

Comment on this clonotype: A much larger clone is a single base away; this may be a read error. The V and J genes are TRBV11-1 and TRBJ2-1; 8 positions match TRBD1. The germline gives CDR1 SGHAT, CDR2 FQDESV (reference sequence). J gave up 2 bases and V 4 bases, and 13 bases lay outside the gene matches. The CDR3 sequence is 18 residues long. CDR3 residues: CASSSSRTGRTTYNEQFF. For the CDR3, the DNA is TGTGCCAGCAGCTCATCCCGGACAGGGAGGACTACCTACAATGAGCAGTTCTTC.

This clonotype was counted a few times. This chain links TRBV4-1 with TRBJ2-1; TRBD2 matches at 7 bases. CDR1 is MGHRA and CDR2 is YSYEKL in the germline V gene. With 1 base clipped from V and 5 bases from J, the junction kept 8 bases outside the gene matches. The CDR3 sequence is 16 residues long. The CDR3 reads CASSQGPGTNNNEQFF. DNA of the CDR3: TGCGCCAGCAGCCAAGGCCCCGGGACTAACAACAATGAGCAGTTCTTC.

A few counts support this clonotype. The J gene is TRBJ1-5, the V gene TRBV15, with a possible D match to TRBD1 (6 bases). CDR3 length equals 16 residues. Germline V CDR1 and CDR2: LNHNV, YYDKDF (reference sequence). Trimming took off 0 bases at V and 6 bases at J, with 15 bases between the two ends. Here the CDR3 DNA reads TGTGCCACCAGCAGAGACAGGGGAGAGAGGAGTCAGCCCCAGCATTTT. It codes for CATSRDRGERSQPQHF.

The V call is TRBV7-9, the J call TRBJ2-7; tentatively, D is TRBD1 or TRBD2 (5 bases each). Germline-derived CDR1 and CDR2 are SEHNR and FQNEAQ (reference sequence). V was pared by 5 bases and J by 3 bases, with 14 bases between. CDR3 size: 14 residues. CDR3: CASSPLRDGYEQYF. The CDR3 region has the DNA TGTGCCAGCAGCCCCCTCCGGGACGGCTACGAGCAGTACTTC. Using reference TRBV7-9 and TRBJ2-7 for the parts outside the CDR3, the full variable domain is DTGVSQNPRHKITKRGQNVTFRCDPISEHNRLYWYRQTLGQGPEFLTYFQNEAQLEKSRLLSDRFSAERPKGSFSTLEIQRTEQGDSAMYLCASSPLRDGYEQYFGPGTRLTVT.

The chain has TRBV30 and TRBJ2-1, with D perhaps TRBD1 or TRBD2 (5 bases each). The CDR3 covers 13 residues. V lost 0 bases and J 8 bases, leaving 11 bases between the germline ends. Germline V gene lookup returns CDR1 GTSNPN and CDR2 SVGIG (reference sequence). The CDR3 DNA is TGTGCCTGGAGTGTAGCAGGGACGGATGAGCAGTTCTTC. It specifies CAWSVAGTDEQFF. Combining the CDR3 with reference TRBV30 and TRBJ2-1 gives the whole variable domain SQTIHQWPATLVQPVGSPLSLECTVEGTSNPNLYWYRQAAGRGLQLLFYSVGIGQISSEVPQNLSASRPQDRQFILSSKKLLLSDSGFYLCAWSVAGTDEQFFGPGTRLTVL.

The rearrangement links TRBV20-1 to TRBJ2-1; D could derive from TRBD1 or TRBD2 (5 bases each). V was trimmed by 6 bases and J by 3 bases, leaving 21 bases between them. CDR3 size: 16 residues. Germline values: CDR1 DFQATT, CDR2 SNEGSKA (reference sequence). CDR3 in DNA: TGCAGTGCCAACGCCTTGGCTTGGGACCACTACAATGAGCAGTTCTTC. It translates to CSANALAWDHYNEQFF.

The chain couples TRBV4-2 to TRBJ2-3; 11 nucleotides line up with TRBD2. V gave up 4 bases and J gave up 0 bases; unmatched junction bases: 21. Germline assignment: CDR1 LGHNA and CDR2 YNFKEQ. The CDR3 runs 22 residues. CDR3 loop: CASSLILAGGTAGATSTDTQYF. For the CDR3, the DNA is TGTGCCAGCAGCCTGATCCTAGCGGGGGGCACCGCGGGGGCAACTAGCACAGATACGCAGTATTTT.

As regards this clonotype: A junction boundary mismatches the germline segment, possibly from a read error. The CDR3 nucleotides read TGTGCCAGCAGCTTTTTGCAGGGAGACTCCTACGAGCAGTGCTTC. Translation gives CASSFLQGDSYEQCF. The rearrangement uses TRBV7-9 and TRBJ2-7, with D perhaps assigned TRBD1 or TRBD2 (5 bases each). CDR1 and CDR2 (germline): SEHNR, FQNEAQ (reference sequence). This CDR3 is built from 15 residues.

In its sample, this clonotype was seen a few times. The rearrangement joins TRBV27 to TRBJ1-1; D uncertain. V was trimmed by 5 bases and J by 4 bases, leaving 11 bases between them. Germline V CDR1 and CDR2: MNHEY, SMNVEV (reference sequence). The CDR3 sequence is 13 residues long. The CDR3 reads CASSKWIRTEAFF. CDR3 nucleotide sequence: TGTGCCAGCAGTAAGTGGATTCGCACTGAAGCTTTCTTT.

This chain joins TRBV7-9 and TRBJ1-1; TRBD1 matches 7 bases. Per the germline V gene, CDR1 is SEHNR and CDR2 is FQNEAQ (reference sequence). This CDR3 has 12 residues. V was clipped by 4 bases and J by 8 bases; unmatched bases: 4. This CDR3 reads CASSSGTVEAFF. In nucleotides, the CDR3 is TGTGCCAGCAGCTCGGGGACAGTGGAAGCTTTCTTT.

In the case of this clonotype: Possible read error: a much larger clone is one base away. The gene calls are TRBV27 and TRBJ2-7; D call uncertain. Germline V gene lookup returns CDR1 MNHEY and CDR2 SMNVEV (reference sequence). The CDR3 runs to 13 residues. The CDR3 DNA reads TGTGCCGGCAGTTTCTCCCCGAGAGACGAGCAGTACTTC. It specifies CAGSFSPRDEQYF.

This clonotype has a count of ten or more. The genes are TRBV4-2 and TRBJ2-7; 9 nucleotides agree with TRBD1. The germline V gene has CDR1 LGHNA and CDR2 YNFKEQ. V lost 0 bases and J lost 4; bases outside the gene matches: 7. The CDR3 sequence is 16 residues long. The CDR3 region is CASSQDMGQGLYEQYF. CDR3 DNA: TGTGCCAGCAGCCAAGATATGGGACAGGGTTTGTACGAGCAGTACTTC.

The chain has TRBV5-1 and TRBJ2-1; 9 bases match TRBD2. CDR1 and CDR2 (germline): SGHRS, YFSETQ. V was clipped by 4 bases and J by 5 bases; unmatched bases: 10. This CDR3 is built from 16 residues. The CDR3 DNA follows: TGCGCCAGCAGCCGTAGCGGGAGAGGTCCAAACAATGAGCAGTTCTTC. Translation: CASSRSGRGPNNEQFF. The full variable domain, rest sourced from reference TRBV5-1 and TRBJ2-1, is KAGVTQTPRYLIKTRGQQVTLSCSPISGHRSVSWYQQTPGQGLQFLFEYFSETQRNKGNFPGRFSGRQFSNSRSEMNVSTLELGDSALYLCASSRSGRGPNNEQFFGPGTRLTVL.